Listed below are T cell receptor beta chains from one sample, sequenced in a study of vaccination and CD4 T cells after COVID-19. These receptors' antigens are unknown. From the PCR reads, TCRdb called clonotypes with MiXCR, one entry per CDR3 protein. The sample lists around 6,400 distinct CDR3 sequences, around half occurring once. Sequencing input: CD4+ T cells from blood, cultured in vitro. The receptors stem from a human donor in good health. Each CDR3 is given with its conserved first and last residue. A D gene is named only where the DNA matches it firmly. Clone size is given for some rows only: seen once, a few or many times, or a class if the clone is expanded.

cdr3_length	d_call	v_call	j_call	clone_size	cdr3_aa	cdr3_nt
15	TRBD1	TRBV6-5	TRBJ2-4	NA	CASSYSQGVGYIQYF	TGTGCCAGCAGTTACTCACAGGGGGTCGGTTACATTCAGTACTTC
14	TRBD1	TRBV27	TRBJ1-6	NA	CARRGQAQNSPLHF	TGTGCCAGACGGGGACAGGCCCAAAATTCACCCCTCCACTTT
14	TRBD2	TRBV15	TRBJ2-1	NA	CATLAGGPGNEQFF	TGTGCCACCCTGGCGGGGGGGCCAGGTAATGAGCAGTTCTTC
13	TRBD1	TRBV15	TRBJ1-5	few	CATSEGQRQPQHF	TGTGCCACCAGCGAGGGACAGAGACAGCCCCAGCATTTT
15	NA	TRBV28	TRBJ2-3	once	CASRTSGGLTDTQYF	TGTGCCAGCAGGACGTCAGGGGGGCTCACAGATACGCAGTATTTT
18	TRBD1	TRBV4-1	TRBJ1-2	NA	CASSLLSRQGYLNYGYTF	TGCGCCAGCAGCCTGCTTAGTAGACAGGGGTACTTGAATTATGGCTACACCTTC
14	TRBD2	TRBV27	TRBJ2-1	few	CASSFLAGYNEQFF	TGTGCCAGCAGTTTTCTAGCGGGTTACAATGAGCAGTTCTTC
13	NA	TRBV6-1	TRBJ1-2	few	CASSEARLYGYTF	TGTGCCAGCAGTGAAGCGAGGCTGTATGGCTACACCTTC
16	NA	TRBV9	TRBJ2-2	once	CASSVAGGANTGELFF	TGTGCCAGCAGCGTAGCCGGCGGGGCGAACACCGGGGAGCTGTTTTTT
15	NA	TRBV7-2	TRBJ2-1	NA	CASSLATRVYNEQFF	TGTGCCAGCAGCTTAGCTACTAGAGTCTACAATGAGCAGTTCTTC
17	NA	TRBV28	TRBJ1-2	NA	CASSSHKMGGAVGGYTF	TGTGCCAGCAGTTCCCACAAGATGGGAGGGGCAGTGGGGGGCTACACCTTC
14	NA	TRBV6-1	TRBJ1-1	NA	CASSEGGQGREAFF	TGTGCCAGCAGTGAAGGCGGGCAGGGGCGAGAAGCTTTCTTT
13	NA	TRBV5-1	TRBJ1-6	NA	CASSLSPGEPLHF	TGCGCCAGCAGCTTGAGCCCCGGGGAACCCCTCCACTTT
16	NA	TRBV20-1	TRBJ2-4	NA	CSARDPSFVDKNIQYF	TGCAGTGCTAGAGATCCCTCCTTCGTCGACAAAAACATTCAGTACTTC
14	TRBD1	TRBV30	TRBJ1-2	NA	CACGAGTGNYGYTF	TGTGCCTGTGGAGCCGGGACAGGGAACTATGGCTACACCTTC
15	NA	TRBV7-2	TRBJ2-3	few	CASSLGTDLTDTQYF	TGTGCCAGCAGCTTAGGGACAGACCTCACAGATACGCAGTATTTT
16	NA	TRBV10-3	TRBJ1-1	NA	CAISPSFESVNTEAFF	TGTGCCATCAGTCCCTCCTTTGAGTCAGTGAACACTGAAGCTTTCTTT
14	NA	TRBV6-1	TRBJ2-1	NA	CASSIRASVLKQFF	TGTGCCAGCTCTATCCGGGCGTCGGTTCTTAAGCAGTTCTTC
17	NA	TRBV15	TRBJ2-3	few	CATSRSLPAGRTDTQYF	TGTGCCACCAGCAGAAGCCTCCCGGCAGGGAGGACAGATACGCAGTATTTT
13	NA	TRBV20-1	TRBJ2-1	NA	CSARSSYNDEQFF	TGCAGTGCTAGAAGCTCGTACAATGATGAGCAGTTCTTC
14	NA	TRBV6-2/TRBV6-3	TRBJ2-3	NA	CASSLLTRADTQYF	TGTGCCAGCAGTTTGCTGACTCGGGCAGATACGCAGTATTTT
14	NA	TRBV6-1	TRBJ2-7	NA	CASPRGPSSYEQYF	TGTGCCAGCCCACGGGGCCCTAGCTCCTACGAGCAGTACTTC
17	NA	TRBV28	TRBJ1-5	NA	CASSWGFPDSLDQPQHF	TGTGCCAGCAGTTGGGGTTTTCCGGACAGCCTAGATCAGCCCCAGCATTTT
11	NA	TRBV19	TRBJ2-1	NA	CASRHNGEQFF	TGTGCCAGTCGACACAACGGTGAGCAGTTCTTC
11	NA	TRBV7-6	TRBJ2-2	few	CASRLTGELFF	TGTGCCAGCAGGTTAACCGGGGAGCTGTTTTTT
13	TRBD1	TRBV28	TRBJ1-2	NA	CASSPGQVYGYTF	TGTGCCAGCAGCCCAGGACAGGTCTATGGCTACACCTTC
16	NA	TRBV19	TRBJ2-2	NA	CASSIESWGRAGELFF	TGTGCCAGTAGTATAGAATCGTGGGGGCGTGCCGGGGAGCTGTTTTTT
15	NA	TRBV25-1	TRBJ2-3	NA	CASSEYGTFTDTQYF	TGTGCCAGCAGTGAATACGGGACTTTCACAGATACGCAGTATTTT
15	TRBD1	TRBV19	TRBJ1-5	NA	CASKTKGQDNQPQHF	TGTGCCAGTAAAACGAAGGGACAGGACAATCAGCCCCAGCATTTT
13	TRBD1	TRBV19	TRBJ2-3	few	CASSADRLNTQYF	TGTGCCAGTAGTGCGGACAGGTTAAATACGCAGTATTTT
16	TRBD1	TRBV20-1	TRBJ1-6	once	CSARVQTGTTRSPLHF	TGCAGTGCTAGAGTCCAGACAGGGACGACACGGTCACCCCTCCACTTT